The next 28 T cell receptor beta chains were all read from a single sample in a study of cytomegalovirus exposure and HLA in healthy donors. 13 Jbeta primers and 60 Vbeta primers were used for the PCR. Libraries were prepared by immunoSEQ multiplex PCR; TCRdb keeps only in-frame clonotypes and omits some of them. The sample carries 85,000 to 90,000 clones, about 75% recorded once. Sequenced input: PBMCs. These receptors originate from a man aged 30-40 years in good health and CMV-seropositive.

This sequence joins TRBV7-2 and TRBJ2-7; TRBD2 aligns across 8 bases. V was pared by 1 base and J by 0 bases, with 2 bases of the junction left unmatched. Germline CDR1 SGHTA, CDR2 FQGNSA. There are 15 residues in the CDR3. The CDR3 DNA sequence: TGTGCCAGCAGCTTAGACGGGGGGGACTCCTACGAGCAGTACTTC. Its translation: CASSLDGGDSYEQYF.

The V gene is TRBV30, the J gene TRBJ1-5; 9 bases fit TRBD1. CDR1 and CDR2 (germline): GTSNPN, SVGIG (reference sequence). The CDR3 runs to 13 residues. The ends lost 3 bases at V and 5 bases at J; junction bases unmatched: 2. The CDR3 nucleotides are TGTGCCTGGAGGGGACAGGGACATCAGCCCCAGCATTTT. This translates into CAWRGQGHQPQHF.

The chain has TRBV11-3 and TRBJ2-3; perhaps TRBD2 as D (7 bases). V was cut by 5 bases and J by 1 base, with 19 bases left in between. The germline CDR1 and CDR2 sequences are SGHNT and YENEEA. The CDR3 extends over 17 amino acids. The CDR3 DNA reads TGTGCCAGCAGCCCGGGTGGGGGGGCTTCTCGCACAGATACGCAGTATTTT. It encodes CASSPGGGASRTDTQYF. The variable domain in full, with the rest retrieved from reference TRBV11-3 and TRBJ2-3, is EAGVVQSPRYKIIEKKQPVAFWCNPISGHNTLYWYLQNLGQGPELLIRYENEEAVDDSQLPKDRFSAERLKGVDSTLKIQPAELGDSAVYLCASSPGGGASRTDTQYFGPGTRLTVL.

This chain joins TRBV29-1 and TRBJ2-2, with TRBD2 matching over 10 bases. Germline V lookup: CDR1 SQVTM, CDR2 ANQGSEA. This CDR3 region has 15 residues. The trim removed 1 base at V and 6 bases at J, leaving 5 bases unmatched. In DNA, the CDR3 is TGCAGCGTTGAAGGGTTAGCGGGGGGTCCCGGGGAGCTGTTTTTT. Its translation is CSVEGLAGGPGELFF.

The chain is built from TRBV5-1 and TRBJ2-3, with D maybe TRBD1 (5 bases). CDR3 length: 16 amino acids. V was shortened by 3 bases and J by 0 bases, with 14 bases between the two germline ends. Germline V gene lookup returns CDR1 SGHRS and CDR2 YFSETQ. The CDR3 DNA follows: TGCGCCAGCAGCTCCAGGGTATACGCTAGCACAGATACGCAGTATTTT. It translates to CASSSRVYASTDTQYF.

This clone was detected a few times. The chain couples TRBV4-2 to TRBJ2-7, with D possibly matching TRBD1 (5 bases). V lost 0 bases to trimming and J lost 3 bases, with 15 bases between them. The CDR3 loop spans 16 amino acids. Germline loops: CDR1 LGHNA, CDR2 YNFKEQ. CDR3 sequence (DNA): TGTGCCAGCAGCCAAGATATGGCAGGGCGCAGCTACGAGCAGTACTTC. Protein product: CASSQDMAGRSYEQYF.

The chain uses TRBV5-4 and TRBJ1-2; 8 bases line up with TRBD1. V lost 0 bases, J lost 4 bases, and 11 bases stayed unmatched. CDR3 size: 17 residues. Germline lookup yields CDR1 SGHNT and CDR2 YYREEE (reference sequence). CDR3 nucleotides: TGTGCCAGCAGCTTGGCCGCGGCAGGGGGCGCTTCCTATGGCTACACCTTC. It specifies CASSLAAAGGASYGYTF.

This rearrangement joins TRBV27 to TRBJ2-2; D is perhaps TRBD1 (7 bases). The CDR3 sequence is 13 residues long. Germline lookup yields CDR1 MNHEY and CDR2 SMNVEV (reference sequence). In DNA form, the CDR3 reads TGTGCTGGGTGGCAGGGGGGCACCGGGGAGCTGTTTTTT. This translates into CAGWQGGTGELFF.

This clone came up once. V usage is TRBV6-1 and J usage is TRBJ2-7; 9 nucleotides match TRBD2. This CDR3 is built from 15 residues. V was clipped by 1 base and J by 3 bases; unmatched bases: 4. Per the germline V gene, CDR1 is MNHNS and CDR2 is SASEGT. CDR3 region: CASSEGLAENYEQYF. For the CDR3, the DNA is TGTGCCAGCAGTGAAGGACTAGCGGAGAACTACGAGCAGTACTTC.

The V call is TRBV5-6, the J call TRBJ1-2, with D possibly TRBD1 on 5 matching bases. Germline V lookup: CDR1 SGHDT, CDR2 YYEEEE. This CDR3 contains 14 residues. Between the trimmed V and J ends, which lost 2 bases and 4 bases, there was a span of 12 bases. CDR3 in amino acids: CASSFGQGGYGYTF. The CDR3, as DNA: TGTGCCAGCAGCTTCGGCCAGGGTGGCTATGGCTACACCTTC. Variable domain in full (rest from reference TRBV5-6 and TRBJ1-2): DAGVTQSPTHLIKTRGQQVTLRCSPKSGHDTVSWYQQALGQGPQFIFQYYEEEERQRGNFPDRFSGHQFPNYSSELNVNALLLGDSALYLCASSFGQGGYGYTFGSGTRLTVV.

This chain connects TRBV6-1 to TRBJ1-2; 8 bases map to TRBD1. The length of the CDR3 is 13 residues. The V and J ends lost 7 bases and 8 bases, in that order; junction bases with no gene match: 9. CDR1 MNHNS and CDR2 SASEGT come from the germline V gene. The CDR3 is CASTRQGRAGYTF. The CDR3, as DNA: TGTGCCAGCACCCGACAGGGGAGGGCCGGCTACACCTTC.

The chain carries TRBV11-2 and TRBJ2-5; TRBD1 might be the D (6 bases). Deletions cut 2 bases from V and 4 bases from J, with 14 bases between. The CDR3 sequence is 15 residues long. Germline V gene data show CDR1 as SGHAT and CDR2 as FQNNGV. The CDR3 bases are TGTGCCAGCAGCTTATCCGCACAACAGGGAGAGACCCAGTACTTC. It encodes CASSLSAQQGETQYF.

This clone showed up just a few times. The CDR3 region is CASSPSGGASEAFF. The CDR3 nucleotides read TGTGCCAGCTCACCATCGGGAGGGGCCTCTGAAGCTTTCTTT. The J gene is TRBJ1-1, the V gene TRBV18; D perhaps matches TRBD1 (5 bases). The length of the CDR3 is 14 residues. Deletions cut 2 bases from V and 6 bases from J, with 13 bases between. Germline V gene lookup returns CDR1 KGHSH and CDR2 LQKENI.

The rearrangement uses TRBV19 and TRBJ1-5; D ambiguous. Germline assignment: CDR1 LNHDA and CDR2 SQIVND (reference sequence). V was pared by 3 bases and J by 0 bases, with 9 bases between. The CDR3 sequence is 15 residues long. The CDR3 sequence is CASSIGIVSNQPQHF. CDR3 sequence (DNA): TGTGCCAGTAGTATTGGCATTGTTAGCAATCAGCCCCAGCATTTT.

CDR3 coding DNA: TGTGCCAGTGCCCCGGGTCCACTGAACACTGAAGCTTTCTTT. This sequence encodes CASAPGPLNTEAFF. This sequence joins TRBV2 and TRBJ1-1, with D unresolved. Germline V gene data show CDR1 as SNHLY and CDR2 as FYNNEI. The CDR3 consists of 14 residues. The V end was cut by 9 bases, the J end by 0 bases, with 14 bases between.

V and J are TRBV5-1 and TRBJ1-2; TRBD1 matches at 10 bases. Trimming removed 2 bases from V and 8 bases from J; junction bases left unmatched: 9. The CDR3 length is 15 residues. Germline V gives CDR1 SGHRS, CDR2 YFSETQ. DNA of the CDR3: TGCGCCAGCAGCTTAATCGACAGGGGGCGGAACGGCTACACCTTC. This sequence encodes CASSLIDRGRNGYTF. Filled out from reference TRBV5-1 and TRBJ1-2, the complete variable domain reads KAGVTQTPRYLIKTRGQQVTLSCSPISGHRSVSWYQQTPGQGLQFLFEYFSETQRNKGNFPGRFSGRQFSNSRSEMNVSTLELGDSALYLCASSLIDRGRNGYTFGSGTRLTVV.

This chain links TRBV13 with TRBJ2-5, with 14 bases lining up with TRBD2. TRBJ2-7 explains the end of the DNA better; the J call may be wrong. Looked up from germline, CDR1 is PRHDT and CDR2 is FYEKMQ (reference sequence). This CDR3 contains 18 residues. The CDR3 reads CASSLGGTSGGPTYEQYF. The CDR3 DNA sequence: TGTGCCAGCAGCTTAGGAGGGACTAGCGGGGGCCCTACGTACGAGCAGTACTTC.

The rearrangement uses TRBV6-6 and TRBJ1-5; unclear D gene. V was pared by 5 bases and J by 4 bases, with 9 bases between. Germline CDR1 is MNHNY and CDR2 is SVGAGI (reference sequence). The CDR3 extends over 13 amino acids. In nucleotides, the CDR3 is TGTGCCAGCAGTGGTAGTTCTAATCAGCCCCAGCATTTT. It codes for CASSGSSNQPQHF.

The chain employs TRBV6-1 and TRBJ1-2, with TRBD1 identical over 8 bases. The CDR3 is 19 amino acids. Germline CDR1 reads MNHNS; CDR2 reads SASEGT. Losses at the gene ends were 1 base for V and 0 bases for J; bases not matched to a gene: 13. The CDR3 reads CASSEGREYGTGSNYGYTF. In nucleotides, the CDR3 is TGTGCCAGCAGTGAAGGACGAGAGTACGGGACAGGCTCTAACTATGGCTACACCTTC.

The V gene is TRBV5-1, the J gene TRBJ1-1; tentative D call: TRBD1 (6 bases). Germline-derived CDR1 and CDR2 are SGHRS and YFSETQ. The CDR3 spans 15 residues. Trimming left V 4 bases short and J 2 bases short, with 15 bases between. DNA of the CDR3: TGCGCCAGCAGCCCCAACAGGGACCCAAACACTGAAGCTTTCTTT. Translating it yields CASSPNRDPNTEAFF. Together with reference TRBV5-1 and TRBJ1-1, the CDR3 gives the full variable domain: KAGVTQTPRYLIKTRGQQVTLSCSPISGHRSVSWYQQTPGQGLQFLFEYFSETQRNKGNFPGRFSGRQFSNSRSEMNVSTLELGDSALYLCASSPNRDPNTEAFFGQGTRLTVV.

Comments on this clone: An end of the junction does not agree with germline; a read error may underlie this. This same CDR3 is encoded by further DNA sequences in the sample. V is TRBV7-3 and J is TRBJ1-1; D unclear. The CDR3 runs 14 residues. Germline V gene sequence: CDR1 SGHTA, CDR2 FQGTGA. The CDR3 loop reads CASSLLGLNTEAFF. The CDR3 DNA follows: TGTGCCAGCAGCTTACTTGGGCTGAACACTGAGGCTTTCTTT.

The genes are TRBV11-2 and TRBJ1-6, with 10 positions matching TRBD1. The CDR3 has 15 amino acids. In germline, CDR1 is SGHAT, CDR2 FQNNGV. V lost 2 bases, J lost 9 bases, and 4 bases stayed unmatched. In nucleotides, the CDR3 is TGTGCCAGCAGCTTACCGGACAGGGGGTTTTCACCCCTCCACTTT. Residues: CASSLPDRGFSPLHF. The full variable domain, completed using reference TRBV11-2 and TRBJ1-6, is EAGVAQSPRYKIIEKRQSVAFWCNPISGHATLYWYQQILGQGPKLLIQFQNNGVVDDSQLPKDRFSAERLKGVDSTLKIQPAKLEDSAVYLCASSLPDRGFSPLHFGNGTRLTVT.

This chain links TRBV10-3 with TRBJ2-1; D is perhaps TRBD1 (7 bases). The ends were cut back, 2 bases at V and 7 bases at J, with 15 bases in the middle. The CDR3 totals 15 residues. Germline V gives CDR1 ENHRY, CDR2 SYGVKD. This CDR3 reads CAISEGGGLGNEQFF. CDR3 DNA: TGTGCCATCAGTGAGGGAGGGGGCTTAGGGAATGAGCAGTTCTTC.

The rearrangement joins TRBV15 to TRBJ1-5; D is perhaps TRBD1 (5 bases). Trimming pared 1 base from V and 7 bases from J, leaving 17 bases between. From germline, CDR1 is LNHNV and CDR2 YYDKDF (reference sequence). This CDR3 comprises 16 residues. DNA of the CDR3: TGTGCCACCAGCAGAGGATGGGGGGGAGGCGGGCAGCCCCAGCATTTT. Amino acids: CATSRGWGGGGQPQHF.

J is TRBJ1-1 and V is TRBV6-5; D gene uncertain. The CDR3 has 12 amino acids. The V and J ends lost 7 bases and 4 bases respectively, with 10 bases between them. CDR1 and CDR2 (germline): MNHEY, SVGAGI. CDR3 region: CASKEASTEAFF. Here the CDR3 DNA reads TGTGCCAGCAAGGAGGCAAGCACTGAAGCTTTCTTT.

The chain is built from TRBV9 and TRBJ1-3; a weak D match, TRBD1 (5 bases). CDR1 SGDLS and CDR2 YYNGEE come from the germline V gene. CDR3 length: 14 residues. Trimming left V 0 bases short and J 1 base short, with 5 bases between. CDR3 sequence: CASSVGTSGNTIYF. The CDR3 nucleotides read TGTGCCAGCAGCGTAGGGACATCTGGAAACACCATATATTTT.

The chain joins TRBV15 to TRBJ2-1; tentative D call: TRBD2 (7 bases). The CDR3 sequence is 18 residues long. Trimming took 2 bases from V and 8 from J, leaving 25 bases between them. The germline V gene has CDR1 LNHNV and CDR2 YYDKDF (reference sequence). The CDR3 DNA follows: TGTGCCACCAGCAGATCACAAAGGGGGGGGGCCTATTCACATGAGCAGTTCTTC. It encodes CATSRSQRGGAYSHEQFF.

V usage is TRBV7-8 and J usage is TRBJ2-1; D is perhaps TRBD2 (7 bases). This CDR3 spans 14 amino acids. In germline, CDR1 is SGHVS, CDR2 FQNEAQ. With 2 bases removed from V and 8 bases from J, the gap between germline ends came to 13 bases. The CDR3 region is CASSLLQGRDEQFF. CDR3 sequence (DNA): TGTGCCAGCAGCTTACTGCAGGGGAGGGATGAGCAGTTCTTC.